The 16 T cell receptor beta chains listed next were all sequenced from one sample in a study of T cell changes during pregnancy in multiple sclerosis. The table came from immunoSEQ multiplex PCR; TCRdb's copy has only in-frame clones and leaves some out. Here the sample spans about 31,000 clones, approximately 90% being singletons. The sample in question was CD8+ T cells from peripheral blood mononuclear cells, obtained in the second trimester of pregnancy. The receptors shown here come from a female donor with multiple sclerosis, enrolled in a pregnancy study.

The chain uses TRBV11-3 and TRBJ2-3, with D possibly being TRBD2 (6 bases). Germline V gene lookup returns CDR1 SGHNT and CDR2 YENEEA. Trimming cost V 5 bases and J 2 bases, with 20 bases left between them. The CDR3 length is 17 residues. The CDR3 region has the DNA TGTGCCAGCAGCCCCCGCCGGGCTAGCGAGCTCACAGATACGCAGTATTTT. Protein sequence: CASSPRRASELTDTQYF.

This sequence joins TRBV29-1 and TRBJ2-7; D is possibly TRBD2 (5 bases). The CDR3 spans 12 residues. The V end was cut by 4 bases, the J end by 2 bases, with 9 bases between. CDR1 is SQVTM, CDR2 ANQGSEA, per germline. The CDR3 nucleotides read TGCAGCGTTGGCGGGTTAACCTACGAGCAGTACTTC. This gives the protein CSVGGLTYEQYF.

The chain recombines TRBV19 with TRBJ1-5; D not certain. The ends were cut back, 3 bases at V and 5 bases at J, with 11 bases in the middle. This CDR3 spans 14 amino acids. From germline, CDR1 is LNHDA and CDR2 SQIVND (reference sequence). The CDR3 DNA follows: TGTGCCAGTAGTATGTCAGACTTAGATCAGCCCCAGCATTTT. Encoded protein: CASSMSDLDQPQHF.

The V and J genes are TRBV10-3 and TRBJ2-1, with 10 positions matching TRBD2. Trimming at V came to 3 bases and at J to 4 bases, leaving 0 bases not matched to a gene. The CDR3 length is 14 residues. Germline values: CDR1 ENHRY, CDR2 SYGVKD. CDR3 DNA: TGTGCCATCAGTGAACTAGCGGGGTACAATGAGCAGTTCTTC. Its translation: CAISELAGYNEQFF.

J is TRBJ2-1 and V is TRBV7-9, with 8 bases identical to TRBD2. Trimming at V came to 5 bases and at J to 2 bases, leaving 17 bases not matched to a gene. The CDR3 extends over 19 amino acids. Germline values: CDR1 SEHNR, CDR2 FQNEAQ (reference sequence). The CDR3 DNA is TGTGCCAGCAGCCGAACAAGAACCATAGCGGGGAGAACCTACAATGAGCAGTTCTTC. Protein sequence: CASSRTRTIAGRTYNEQFF. Full variable domain (missing parts from reference TRBV7-9 and TRBJ2-1): DTGVSQNPRHKITKRGQNVTFRCDPISEHNRLYWYRQTLGQGPEFLTYFQNEAQLEKSRLLSDRFSAERPKGSFSTLEIQRTEQGDSAMYLCASSRTRTIAGRTYNEQFFGPGTRLTVL.

This clone was seen a few times. The genes are TRBV10-3 and TRBJ2-1, with TRBD2 as a possible D gene (6 bases). The CDR3 has 17 amino acids. Germline CDR1 is ENHRY and CDR2 is SYGVKD. Trimming removed 4 bases at V and 0 bases at J, with 16 bases between. CDR3 sequence reads: CAISAGGIGSSYNEQFF. The CDR3 DNA reads TGTGCCATCAGTGCGGGCGGGATCGGGAGCTCCTACAATGAGCAGTTCTTC.

The V call is TRBV27, the J call TRBJ1-5; D gene uncertain. The CDR3 loop spans 13 amino acids. Germline V gene data show CDR1 as MNHEY and CDR2 as SMNVEV (reference sequence). V gave up 2 bases and J gave up 7 bases, with 9 bases separating them. The CDR3 DNA reads as TGTGCCAGCAGTTTAGGGCCGACCCAGCCCCAGCATTTT. Protein: CASSLGPTQPQHF.

This chain joins TRBV27 and TRBJ1-2; 9 positions agree with TRBD1. V was clipped by 6 bases and J by 5 bases; unmatched bases: 1. The CDR3 contains 12 residues. The V gene's germline CDR1 is MNHEY and CDR2 SMNVEV (reference sequence). This CDR3 reads CASRDRGYGYTF. DNA of the CDR3: TGTGCCAGCAGGGACAGGGGTTATGGCTACACCTTC.

The sample holds one count of this clone. The CDR3 spells CASSQDLTSGFYEQYF. CDR3 DNA sequence: TGCGCCAGCAGCCAAGATCTAACTAGCGGGTTCTACGAGCAGTACTTC. This chain uses TRBV4-1 with TRBJ2-7; the match to TRBD2 covers 9 bases. Germline-derived CDR1 and CDR2 are MGHRA and YSYEKL. V lost 0 bases to trimming and J lost 3 bases; unmatched junction nucleotides: 6. This CDR3 has 16 residues.

This sequence joins TRBV7-9 and TRBJ1-4; 9 bases map to TRBD1. CDR1 SEHNR and CDR2 FQNEAQ come from the germline V gene (reference sequence). V gave up 3 bases and J gave up 4 bases; unmatched junction bases: 6. The CDR3 is 16 amino acids. The CDR3 DNA is TGTGCCAGCAGCTTCTCACGACAGGGGGGTAATGAAAAACTGTTTTTT. It specifies CASSFSRQGGNEKLFF.

This sequence joins TRBV6-5 and TRBJ2-7, with TRBD1 matching 7 bases. With V trimmed by 8 bases and J by 5 bases, 9 bases remained unmatched. CDR1 is MNHEY and CDR2 is SVGAGI in the germline V gene. This CDR3 is built from 13 residues. CDR3 coding DNA: TGTGCCAGCGGACTGACAGGGATCCACGAGCAGTACTTC. Protein product: CASGLTGIHEQYF.

The rearrangement joins TRBV7-9 to TRBJ1-2; no clear D gene. CDR1 is SEHNR, CDR2 FQNEAQ, per germline (reference sequence). Trimming stripped 3 bases from V and 1 base from J, with 9 bases between. This CDR3 spans 14 amino acids. The DNA for the CDR3 is TGTGCCAGCAGCTTGCTTGCAGTTAACTATGGCTACACCTTC. It yields the protein CASSLLAVNYGYTF. Based on the CDR3 plus reference TRBV7-9 and TRBJ1-2, the full variable domain is DTGVSQNPRHKITKRGQNVTFRCDPISEHNRLYWYRQTLGQGPEFLTYFQNEAQLEKSRLLSDRFSAERPKGSFSTLEIQRTEQGDSAMYLCASSLLAVNYGYTFGSGTRLTVV.

J is TRBJ2-7 and V is TRBV14; D is unclear. CDR3 length: 12 amino acids. CDR1 SGHDN and CDR2 FVKESK come from the germline V gene. Between the trimmed V and J ends, which lost 3 bases and 5 bases, there was a span of 8 bases. The CDR3 loop is CASSQPRDEQYF. CDR3 coding DNA: TGTGCCAGCAGCCAGCCTCGGGACGAGCAGTACTTC.

The chain uses TRBV27 and TRBJ2-1; 13 nucleotides match TRBD2. This CDR3 comprises 17 residues. V trimming: 4 bases; J trimming: 7 bases; junction bases outside the gene matches: 10. Germline V gene data show CDR1 as MNHEY and CDR2 as SMNVEV (reference sequence). As DNA, the CDR3 is TGTGCCAGCAGTTCGCGACTAGCGGGAGGTCGGACGAATGAGCAGTTCTTC. Protein: CASSSRLAGGRTNEQFF.

The rearrangement uses TRBV27 and TRBJ1-2, with 8 bases that match TRBD1. J was trimmed by 7 bases and V by 5 bases; bases with no gene match: 12. The germline CDR1 and CDR2 sequences are MNHEY and SMNVEV (reference sequence). This CDR3 is 15 amino acids long. CDR3 protein: CASSPPDRAFSGYTF. CDR3 nucleotide sequence: TGTGCCAGCAGTCCGCCGGACAGGGCTTTCAGTGGCTACACCTTC.

The chain employs TRBV5-6 and TRBJ2-7; TRBD1 agrees at 7 bases. Germline assignment: CDR1 SGHDT and CDR2 YYEEEE. Germline trimming cut 0 bases from V and 3 bases from J; bases unmatched to any gene: 3. CDR3 length equals 14 residues. CDR3: CASSLGTGVYEQYF. CDR3 coding DNA: TGTGCCAGCAGCTTGGGGACAGGAGTCTACGAGCAGTACTTC.